A selection of T cell receptor beta chains follows, all from one sample in a study of molecular identifiers for immune sequencing clone quantification. MiXCR, run by TCRdb on the PCR reads, gives a single entry per CDR3 protein. Counted here are roughly 320,000 distinct CDR3 sequences, about a fifth occurring once; the ten biggest clones make up approximately 0.8%. The sequencing sample was made of naive CD8+ T cells from blood, with Jurkat cell RNA spiked in. The receptor source for this set is a human donor in good health. Some libraries in this study had Jurkat cell RNA spiked in. The CDR3 runs from the conserved cysteine through the conserved F or W. Each record gives: V gene, D gene, clone size, J gene, CDR3 protein, CDR3 DNA. D genes are given only for firm matches. The size of a clone is reported for some rows only, either as once, few or many, or as a class for expanded clones.

V gene: TRBV13; D gene: TRBD1; clone size: many; J gene: TRBJ1-6; CDR3 protein: CASSLGLGQDHSPLHF; CDR3 DNA: TGTGCCAGCAGCTTAGGCCTCGGACAGGACCATTCACCCCTCCACTTT
V gene: TRBV24-1; D gene: .; clone size: few; J gene: TRBJ2-1; CDR3 protein: CATSEEGLYNEQFF; CDR3 DNA: TGTGCCACCAGTGAGGAGGGACTTTACAATGAGCAGTTCTTC
V gene: TRBV29-1; D gene: .; clone size: many; J gene: TRBJ1-1; CDR3 protein: CSVEGNTEAFF; CDR3 DNA: TGCAGCGTTGAAGGTAACACTGAAGCTTTCTTT
V gene: TRBV7-9; D gene: .; clone size: .; J gene: TRBJ2-1; CDR3 protein: CASSSPLSGEPTSGEQFF; CDR3 DNA: TGTGCCAGCAGCTCACCTCTTTCGGGAGAGCCTACGTCCGGTGAGCAGTTCTTC
V gene: TRBV19; D gene: .; clone size: many; J gene: TRBJ2-5; CDR3 protein: CASSMHQGIPETQYF; CDR3 DNA: TGTGCCAGTAGTATGCACCAGGGGATACCAGAGACCCAGTACTTC
V gene: TRBV12-3/TRBV12-4; D gene: .; clone size: many; J gene: TRBJ1-2; CDR3 protein: CASSQDLSHGYTF; CDR3 DNA: TGTGCCAGCAGCCAGGACCTTTCTCATGGCTACACCTTC
V gene: TRBV20-1; D gene: TRBD2; clone size: many; J gene: TRBJ2-7; CDR3 protein: CSARRENAYEQYF; CDR3 DNA: TGCAGTGCTAGGCGGGAGAACGCCTACGAGCAGTACTTC
V gene: TRBV7-9; D gene: .; clone size: many; J gene: TRBJ2-2; CDR3 protein: CASSLLAFGTLFAGELFF; CDR3 DNA: TGTGCCAGCAGCTTGCTAGCATTCGGGACACTCTTTGCCGGGGAGCTGTTTTTT
V gene: TRBV20-1; D gene: TRBD2; clone size: once; J gene: TRBJ2-1; CDR3 protein: CGASTSGISNEQFF; CDR3 DNA: TGCGGTGCTAGTACTAGCGGGATCAGCAATGAGCAGTTCTTC
V gene: TRBV11-3; D gene: TRBD2; clone size: .; J gene: TRBJ2-3; CDR3 protein: CASSPGRLAGITDTQYF; CDR3 DNA: TGTGCCAGCAGCCCGGGCCGGCTAGCGGGAATCACAGATACGCAGTATTTT
V gene: TRBV4-1; D gene: .; clone size: .; J gene: TRBJ2-7; CDR3 protein: CASSQGFIVSCEQYF; CDR3 DNA: TGCGCCAGCAGCCAAGGATTTATTGTCTCCTGCGAGCAGTACTTC
V gene: TRBV5-1; D gene: .; clone size: many; J gene: TRBJ2-3; CDR3 protein: CATGWGGADTQYF; CDR3 DNA: TGCGCCACCGGCTGGGGCGGCGCAGATACGCAGTATTTT
V gene: TRBV29-1; D gene: .; clone size: many; J gene: TRBJ2-6; CDR3 protein: CSVPGTGANVLTF; CDR3 DNA: TGCAGCGTTCCGGGAACTGGGGCCAACGTCCTGACTTTC
V gene: TRBV30; D gene: TRBD2; clone size: .; J gene: TRBJ2-5; CDR3 protein: CAWSRGETSGGQETQYF; CDR3 DNA: TGTGCCTGGAGCAGGGGCGAGACTAGCGGGGGACAAGAGACCCAGTACTTC
V gene: TRBV14; D gene: .; clone size: many; J gene: TRBJ2-2; CDR3 protein: CASRNTGELFF; CDR3 DNA: TGTGCCAGCCGAAACACCGGGGAGCTGTTTTTT
V gene: TRBV6-5; D gene: .; clone size: many; J gene: TRBJ1-1; CDR3 protein: CASRQYLQNTEAFF; CDR3 DNA: TGTGCCAGCAGACAATATCTACAGAACACTGAAGCTTTCTTT
V gene: TRBV12-3/TRBV12-4; D gene: .; clone size: many; J gene: TRBJ1-5; CDR3 protein: CASEGGDRYQPQHF; CDR3 DNA: TGTGCTTCCGAAGGTGGAGACAGGTATCAGCCCCAGCATTTT
V gene: TRBV28; D gene: .; clone size: many; J gene: TRBJ2-4; CDR3 protein: CASSLYRGSVKNIQYF; CDR3 DNA: TGTGCCAGCAGTCTTTATCGGGGGTCTGTCAAAAACATTCAGTACTTC
V gene: TRBV7-9; D gene: TRBD1; clone size: many; J gene: TRBJ2-5; CDR3 protein: CASSPDRVHETQYF; CDR3 DNA: TGTGCCAGCAGCCCGGACAGGGTTCACGAGACCCAGTACTTC
V gene: TRBV9; D gene: .; clone size: many; J gene: TRBJ2-6; CDR3 protein: CASSVVWGSGANVLTF; CDR3 DNA: TGTGCCAGCAGCGTTGTTTGGGGCTCTGGGGCCAACGTCCTGACTTTC
V gene: TRBV20-1; D gene: TRBD2; clone size: many; J gene: TRBJ2-7; CDR3 protein: CSARGPSGSAYEQYF; CDR3 DNA: TGCAGTGCTAGAGGTCCTAGCGGGTCAGCCTACGAGCAGTACTTC
V gene: TRBV12-3/TRBV12-4; D gene: .; clone size: few; J gene: TRBJ2-3; CDR3 protein: CASNGGPTDTQYF; CDR3 DNA: TGTGCCAGCAACGGGGGCCCCACAGATACGCAGTATTTT
V gene: TRBV13; D gene: .; clone size: many; J gene: TRBJ2-3; CDR3 protein: CASSTTGFADTQYF; CDR3 DNA: TGTGCCAGCAGCACAACAGGGTTTGCAGATACGCAGTATTTT
V gene: TRBV4-3; D gene: .; clone size: .; J gene: TRBJ2-7; CDR3 protein: CASSQDRGQSSYEQYF; CDR3 DNA: TGCGCCAGCAGCCAAGACAGGGGTCAAAGCTCCTACGAGCAGTACTTC
V gene: TRBV4-3; D gene: .; clone size: many; J gene: TRBJ2-7; CDR3 protein: CASSQDATGVAASYEQYF; CDR3 DNA: TGCGCCAGCAGCCAAGATGCCACGGGGGTAGCGGCCTCCTACGAGCAGTACTTC
V gene: TRBV3-1; D gene: .; clone size: many; J gene: TRBJ1-2; CDR3 protein: CASTPFPGDYGYTF; CDR3 DNA: TGTGCCAGCACCCCCTTTCCGGGGGACTATGGCTACACCTTC
V gene: TRBV12-3/TRBV12-4; D gene: .; clone size: many; J gene: TRBJ2-7; CDR3 protein: CASSPTGTPYEQYF; CDR3 DNA: TGTGCCAGCAGTCCGACCGGGACTCCCTACGAGCAGTACTTC
V gene: TRBV7-8; D gene: .; clone size: many; J gene: TRBJ1-5; CDR3 protein: CASSFEGNSNQPQHF; CDR3 DNA: TGTGCCAGCAGCTTTGAGGGGAATAGCAATCAGCCCCAGCATTTT
V gene: TRBV6-6; D gene: TRBD2; clone size: .; J gene: TRBJ2-3; CDR3 protein: CASSYSELAGGPSQSDTQYF; CDR3 DNA: TGTGCCAGCAGTTACTCGGAGCTAGCGGGGGGGCCGAGTCAATCAGATACGCAGTATTTT
V gene: TRBV30; D gene: .; clone size: many; J gene: TRBJ2-1; CDR3 protein: CAWSSDRNEQFF; CDR3 DNA: TGTGCCTGGAGTTCGGACCGCAATGAGCAGTTCTTC
V gene: TRBV3-1; D gene: .; clone size: many; J gene: TRBJ2-7; CDR3 protein: CASSHPAVSSYEQYF; CDR3 DNA: TGTGCCAGCAGCCATCCAGCCGTGAGCTCCTACGAGCAGTACTTC
V gene: TRBV14; D gene: .; clone size: .; J gene: TRBJ1-1; CDR3 protein: CASGQVYPGEAFF; CDR3 DNA: TGTGCCAGCGGCCAAGTTTATCCAGGGGAAGCTTTCTTT
V gene: TRBV28; D gene: TRBD1; clone size: .; J gene: TRBJ2-7; CDR3 protein: CASSSRQGWGPEQYF; CDR3 DNA: TGTGCCAGCAGTTCCCGACAGGGGTGGGGTCCCGAGCAGTACTTC
V gene: TRBV9; D gene: TRBD1; clone size: once; J gene: TRBJ2-2; CDR3 protein: CAGSVVGTGANTGELFF; CDR3 DNA: TGTGCCGGCAGCGTAGTCGGGACAGGGGCGAACACCGGGGAGCTGTTTTTT
V gene: TRBV2; D gene: TRBD1; clone size: many; J gene: TRBJ2-2; CDR3 protein: CASSAGQISTGELFF; CDR3 DNA: TGTGCCAGCAGTGCGGGACAGATAAGTACCGGGGAGCTGTTTTTT
V gene: TRBV7-9; D gene: .; clone size: .; J gene: TRBJ1-6; CDR3 protein: CASSSEGGGGAYNPPLHF; CDR3 DNA: TGTGCCAGCAGCTCCGAAGGGGGTGGAGGTGCTTATAATCCACCCCTCCACTTT
V gene: TRBV15; D gene: .; clone size: many; J gene: TRBJ1-1; CDR3 protein: CATSPLLDGSNTEAFF; CDR3 DNA: TGTGCCACCAGCCCCCTATTAGACGGATCAAACACTGAAGCTTTCTTT
V gene: TRBV27; D gene: .; clone size: many; J gene: TRBJ1-1; CDR3 protein: CASSWNGGTEAFF; CDR3 DNA: TGTGCCAGCAGTTGGAATGGGGGCACAGAAGCTTTCTTT
V gene: TRBV24-1; D gene: .; clone size: .; J gene: TRBJ2-3; CDR3 protein: CATSDPRAAPDGDTQYF; CDR3 DNA: TGTGCCACCAGTGATCCGAGGGCGGCCCCGGATGGAGATACGCAGTATTTT
V gene: TRBV7-6; D gene: .; clone size: many; J gene: TRBJ1-3; CDR3 protein: CASSPRDSGNTIYF; CDR3 DNA: TGTGCCAGCAGCCCCAGGGACTCTGGAAACACCATATATTTT
V gene: TRBV7-9; D gene: .; clone size: many; J gene: TRBJ2-3; CDR3 protein: CASRDGLTDTQYF; CDR3 DNA: TGTGCCAGCAGGGACGGACTCACAGATACGCAGTATTTT
V gene: TRBV18; D gene: TRBD2; clone size: .; J gene: TRBJ2-1; CDR3 protein: CASSPPVPAGGVNEQFF; CDR3 DNA: TGTGCCAGCTCACCACCCGTTCCAGCGGGGGGAGTCAATGAGCAGTTCTTC
V gene: TRBV12-3/TRBV12-4; D gene: TRBD1; clone size: many; J gene: TRBJ1-2; CDR3 protein: CASSFGQVRRNNYGYTF; CDR3 DNA: TGTGCCAGCAGTTTCGGACAGGTACGACGGAACAACTATGGCTACACCTTC
V gene: TRBV19; D gene: .; clone size: many; J gene: TRBJ1-5; CDR3 protein: CASSTVTQYSNQPQHF; CDR3 DNA: TGTGCCAGTAGTACCGTGACCCAATATAGCAATCAGCCCCAGCATTTT
V gene: TRBV7-6; D gene: .; clone size: .; J gene: TRBJ1-3; CDR3 protein: CASSLAGDTIYF; CDR3 DNA: TGTGCCAGCAGCTTAGCTGGAGACACCATATATTTT
V gene: TRBV4-1; D gene: TRBD2; clone size: few; J gene: TRBJ2-3; CDR3 protein: CASRGGSTSTDTQYF; CDR3 DNA: TGCGCCAGCAGAGGCGGGAGTACTAGCACAGATACGCAGTATTTT
V gene: TRBV5-6; D gene: TRBD2; clone size: many; J gene: TRBJ2-1; CDR3 protein: CASSLELAAYNEQFF; CDR3 DNA: TGTGCCAGCAGCTTGGAACTAGCGGCTTACAATGAGCAGTTCTTC
V gene: TRBV14; D gene: .; clone size: few; J gene: TRBJ2-2; CDR3 protein: CASSQDEGPNTGELFF; CDR3 DNA: TGTGCCAGCAGCCAAGACGAGGGTCCGAACACCGGGGAGCTGTTTTTT
V gene: TRBV2; D gene: TRBD2; clone size: many; J gene: TRBJ2-3; CDR3 protein: CAILQASGTPEASTDTQYF; CDR3 DNA: TGTGCCATCCTGCAGGCTAGCGGGACCCCAGAGGCTAGCACAGATACGCAGTATTTT
V gene: TRBV7-9; D gene: .; clone size: .; J gene: TRBJ2-7; CDR3 protein: CASSLAATNYEQYF; CDR3 DNA: TGTGCCAGCAGCTTAGCAGCAACTAACTACGAGCAGTACTTC
V gene: TRBV9; D gene: .; clone size: .; J gene: TRBJ2-3; CDR3 protein: CASSAASLDTQYF; CDR3 DNA: TGTGCCAGCAGCGCGGCTAGCCTTGATACGCAGTATTTT
V gene: TRBV14; D gene: .; clone size: many; J gene: TRBJ1-1; CDR3 protein: CASSQDPMNTEAFF; CDR3 DNA: TGTGCCAGCAGCCAAGATCCGATGAACACTGAAGCTTTCTTT
V gene: TRBV7-5; D gene: .; clone size: once; J gene: TRBJ2-6; CDR3 protein: CISVPAAKPPQGFGANVLTF; CDR3 DNA: TGTATCTCCGTGCCAGCAGCTAAACCGCCTCAGGGATTTGGGGCCAACGTCCTGACTTTC
V gene: TRBV28; D gene: TRBD2; clone size: many; J gene: TRBJ2-7; CDR3 protein: CASSQTSAPYEQYF; CDR3 DNA: TGTGCCAGCAGTCAGACTAGCGCCCCCTACGAGCAGTACTTC
V gene: TRBV4-1; D gene: TRBD2; clone size: many; J gene: TRBJ2-1; CDR3 protein: CASSQVAGVQNEQFF; CDR3 DNA: TGCGCCAGCAGCCAAGTTGCGGGAGTCCAGAATGAGCAGTTCTTC
V gene: TRBV7-2; D gene: .; clone size: many; J gene: TRBJ1-4; CDR3 protein: CASSLNQTVQTTNEKLFF; CDR3 DNA: TGTGCCAGCAGCTTAAACCAGACAGTACAGACAACTAATGAAAAACTGTTTTTT
V gene: TRBV2; D gene: TRBD1; clone size: many; J gene: TRBJ1-5; CDR3 protein: CASSEAGQLNQPQHF; CDR3 DNA: TGTGCCAGCAGTGAAGCGGGACAGCTCAATCAGCCCCAGCATTTT
V gene: TRBV6-2/TRBV6-3; D gene: .; clone size: many; J gene: TRBJ1-1; CDR3 protein: CASSYWGTNTEAFF; CDR3 DNA: TGTGCCAGCAGTTATTGGGGCACGAACACTGAAGCTTTCTTT